This TCR beta chain was recovered during a study of T cells in Graves' hyperthyroidism and ophthalmopathy. Trimming shortened V by 6 bases and J by 6 bases, and 14 bases separated the two germline ends. The CDR3 has 13 amino acids. The V gene's germline CDR1 is MNHEY and CDR2 SMNVEV (reference sequence). Note on this clonotype: Its specificity is unknown.

RNA transcripts gave rise to amplified TCR beta CDR3 regions. TCR CDR3 regions were first amplified by RT-PCR with HTBI primers. TCRdb re-called the multiplex PCR reads through MiXCR, storing one row per CDR3 protein. Of about 840,000 distinct CDR3 sequences listed, around 39% are singletons. Overall study results and limits: Median prediction lead before ophthalmopathy onset was 6 to 8 months with the model. Classification by a 13 V-J model distinguished ophthalmopathy from stable hyperthyroidism. Most thyroid clonotypes expanded above 0.001 were also detected in blood.

The chain recombines TRBV27 with TRBJ1-2, with D hard to call. The receptor was derived from a man aged 18 to 29 with Graves' hyperthyroidism. The sequencing sample was made of blood. The CDR3 region is CASSLSGPDGYTF. The DNA of the CDR3 is TGTGCCAGCAGCCTTTCTGGTCCCGATGGCTACACCTTC.